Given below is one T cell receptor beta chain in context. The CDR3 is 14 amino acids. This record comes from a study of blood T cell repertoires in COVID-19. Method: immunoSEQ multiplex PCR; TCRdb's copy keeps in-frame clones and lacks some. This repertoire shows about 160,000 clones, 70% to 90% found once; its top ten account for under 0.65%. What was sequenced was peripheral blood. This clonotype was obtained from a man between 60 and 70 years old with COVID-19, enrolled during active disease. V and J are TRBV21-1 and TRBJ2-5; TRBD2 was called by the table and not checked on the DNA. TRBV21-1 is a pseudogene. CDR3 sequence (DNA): TGTGCCAGCAGGAGGGCATCAGGCCAAGAGACCCAGTACTTC. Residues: CASRRASGQETQYF.